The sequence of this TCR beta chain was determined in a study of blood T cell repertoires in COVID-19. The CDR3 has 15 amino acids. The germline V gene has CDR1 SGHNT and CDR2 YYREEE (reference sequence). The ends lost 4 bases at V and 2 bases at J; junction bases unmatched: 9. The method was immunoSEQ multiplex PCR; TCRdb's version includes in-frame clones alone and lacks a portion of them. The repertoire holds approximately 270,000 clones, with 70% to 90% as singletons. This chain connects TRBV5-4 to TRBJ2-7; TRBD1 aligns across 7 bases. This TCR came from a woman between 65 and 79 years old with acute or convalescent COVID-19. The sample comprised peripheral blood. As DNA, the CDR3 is TGTGCCAGCAGCCTGGGACAGATTGGGGCCTACGAGCAGTACTTC. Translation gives CASSLGQIGAYEQYF.